These 15 T cell receptor beta chains were all obtained from the same sample, sequenced in a study of T cells after yellow fever vaccination. TCRdb processed the 5' RACE reads anew with MiXCR; each CDR3 protein has one entry. The table lists about 340,000 distinct CDR3 sequences, 7.5% to 9% of them singletons, with roughly 17% in the top ten. The starting material was PBMCs, obtained on the day of the first yellow fever vaccination. Receptors originate from a man aged 18 to 29 who received the YFV17D yellow fever vaccine.

This clonotype was detected many times. This rearrangement joins TRBV6-5 to TRBJ2-7; TRBD1 aligns across 11 bases. CDR3 length: 16 residues. V lost 6 bases and J lost 0; bases outside the gene matches: 7. Germline V CDR1 and CDR2: MNHEY, SVGAGI. The CDR3 DNA is TGTGCCAGCAGACCTTCCGGGACAGGGGGCTCCTACGAGCAGTACGTC. Encoded protein: CASRPSGTGGSYEQYV.

This clonotype was counted only a few times. V and J are TRBV10-3 and TRBJ2-2; D possibly corresponds to TRBD2 (5 bases). The CDR3 covers 17 residues. From germline, CDR1 is ENHRY and CDR2 SYGVKD. The V and J ends lost 3 bases and 7 bases respectively, with 21 bases between them. The chain's CDR3 is CAISDLAGEIRDGELFF. CDR3 nucleotides: TGTGCCATCAGTGATCTCGCAGGCGAAATACGGGACGGGGAGCTGTTTTTT.

The sample holds a few counts of this clonotype. The rearrangement links TRBV6-5 to TRBJ2-5; D is unclear. The germline V gene has CDR1 MNHEY and CDR2 SVGAGI. This CDR3 contains 15 residues. Trimming cost V 0 bases and J 3 bases, with 11 bases left between them. The CDR3 nucleotides read TGTGCCAGCAGTTACTCGAGAGGTCCTAAAGAGACCCAGTACTTC. Its protein is CASSYSRGPKETQYF.

The chain joins TRBV28 to TRBJ1-2; D might be TRBD1 (5 bases). V shed 5 bases and J shed 4 bases, with 23 bases lying between them. The germline gives CDR1 MDHEN, CDR2 SYDVKM. This CDR3 contains 17 residues. Written as DNA, the CDR3 is TGTGCCAGCAGTCCCTCGAGATGGGGGACGGCAAGCTATGGCTACACCTTC. Translating it yields CASSPSRWGTASYGYTF.

This chain joins TRBV5-6 and TRBJ2-5, with 8 nucleotides matching TRBD1. V shed 2 bases and J 0 bases; nucleotides not matched to a gene: 9. This CDR3 has 17 amino acids. The germline V gene has CDR1 SGHDT and CDR2 YYEEEE. The CDR3 spells CASSFSGGGLYQETQYF. The CDR3 DNA reads TGTGCCAGCAGCTTTTCAGGGGGCGGTCTGTACCAAGAGACCCAGTACTTC.

This clonotype was counted only a few times. The chain couples TRBV7-9 to TRBJ1-6; 9 bases map to TRBD1. Trimming removed 1 base from V and 9 bases from J; junction bases left unmatched: 7. CDR1 is SEHNR and CDR2 is FQNEAQ in the germline V gene (reference sequence). The CDR3 covers 16 residues. CDR3 in amino acids: CASSLGTGDNSSPLHF. The CDR3, as DNA: TGTGCCAGCAGCTTAGGGACAGGGGATAATAGTTCACCCCTCCACTTT.

This clonotype came up a few times. The V call is TRBV20-1, the J call TRBJ2-1; the D gene is possibly TRBD2 (6 bases). CDR1 and CDR2 from the germline V gene are DFQATT and SNEGSKA (reference sequence). Between the trimmed V and J ends, which lost 8 bases and 0 bases, there was a span of 11 bases. CDR3 length equals 13 residues. The CDR3 spells CSSDGSSYNEQFF. CDR3 bases: TGCAGTTCAGACGGGAGCTCCTACAATGAGCAGTTCTTC.

A few counts support this clonotype. In DNA, the CDR3 is TGCAGCGTTGAACAGGGCCCCCAAGAGACCCAGTACTTC. It is translated as CSVEQGPQETQYF. The chain is built from TRBV29-1 and TRBJ2-5; tentative D call: TRBD1 (5 bases). The length of the CDR3 is 13 residues. Germline V gene data show CDR1 as SQVTM and CDR2 as ANQGSEA. Trimming cost V 2 bases and J 1 base, with 8 bases left between them.

This clonotype was counted at least ten times. The chain carries TRBV12-3 or TRBV12-4 and TRBJ1-6; D unresolved. The CDR3 length is 15 residues. V lost 6 bases and J 4 bases, leaving 13 bases between the germline ends. CDR3 sequence: CASSPHGEYNSPLHF. Written as DNA, the CDR3 is TGTGCCAGCAGCCCCCACGGCGAATATAATTCACCCCTCCACTTT.

This clonotype was seen more than once but under ten times. This is likely a read error, given that the CDR3 carries no conserved phenylalanine or tryptophan at its end. V and J are TRBV27 and TRBJ1-1, with D unclear. The V gene lost 8 bases and the J gene lost 4 bases, with 11 bases spanning the gap. Germline V lookup: CDR1 MNHEY, CDR2 SMNVEV (reference sequence). CDR3 length: 12 residues. This CDR3 reads CASQNRGTEAFL. CDR3 DNA sequence: TGTGCCAGCCAGAACCGGGGCACTGAAGCTTTCCTT.

This clonotype has more than one count but fewer than ten. V is TRBV6-1 and J is TRBJ1-1; tentative D call: TRBD1 (6 bases). Germline CDR1 MNHNS, CDR2 SASEGT. This CDR3 has 14 amino acids. Trimming shortened V by 6 bases and J by 4 bases, and 15 bases separated the two germline ends. CDR3 region: CASRGGGLGTEAFF. For the CDR3, the DNA is TGTGCCAGCAGGGGGGGGGGCCTTGGCACTGAAGCTTTCTTT.

The chain is built from TRBV7-9 and TRBJ2-3; the match to TRBD2 covers 12 bases. This CDR3 region has 16 residues. Germline V gene sequence: CDR1 SEHNR, CDR2 FQNEAQ (reference sequence). V lost 4 bases to trimming and J lost 3 bases; unmatched junction nucleotides: 5. The CDR3 DNA reads TGTGCCAGCAGCTACCCTAGCGGGGGGGGAACAGATACGCAGTATTTT. Protein sequence: CASSYPSGGGTDTQYF. The full variable domain, with the rest looked up from reference TRBV7-9 and TRBJ2-3, is DTGVSQNPRHKITKRGQNVTFRCDPISEHNRLYWYRQTLGQGPEFLTYFQNEAQLEKSRLLSDRFSAERPKGSFSTLEIQRTEQGDSAMYLCASSYPSGGGTDTQYFGPGTRLTVL.

This clonotype was seen ten or more times. The chain has TRBV20-1 and TRBJ1-1, with D possibly being TRBD1 (5 bases). With 6 bases removed from V and 1 base from J, the gap between germline ends came to 9 bases. Germline assignment: CDR1 DFQATT and CDR2 SNEGSKA (reference sequence). This CDR3 contains 12 residues. The CDR3 here is CSAWRGNTEAFF. CDR3 coding DNA: TGCAGTGCATGGAGGGGGAACACTGAAGCTTTCTTT.

In this sample, this clonotype turned up a few times. The chain employs TRBV5-1 and TRBJ1-1; 7 bases map to TRBD1. The germline V gene has CDR1 SGHRS and CDR2 YFSETQ. V lost 0 bases to trimming and J lost 6 bases; unmatched junction nucleotides: 11. CDR3 size: 16 residues. The CDR3 is CASSLDPTGTGAEAFF. In DNA form, the CDR3 reads TGCGCCAGCAGCTTGGACCCGACAGGGACGGGCGCTGAAGCTTTCTTT.

This clonotype was found a few times. The V and J genes are TRBV4-1 and TRBJ2-7; no definite D call. Trimming stripped 0 bases from V and 0 bases from J, with 9 bases between. From germline, CDR1 is MGHRA and CDR2 YSYEKL. This CDR3 spans 15 amino acids. The CDR3 DNA reads as TGCGCCAGCAGCCAAGATCTCAGTAGCTCCTACGAGCAGTACTTC. Translation: CASSQDLSSSYEQYF.